This T cell receptor (beta chain) was identified in a study of T cells in Graves' hyperthyroidism and ophthalmopathy. Study-level results: Most thyroid-expanded clonotypes above 0.001 were also found in blood.

The TCR beta CDR3 regions underwent amplification using RNA transcripts as the source. HTBI primers were used for first-round RT-PCR of the TCR CDR3. Using its own MiXCR run on the multiplex PCR reads, TCRdb lists one record per CDR3 protein. The data contain roughly 660,000 distinct CDR3 sequences, 15% to 20% of them singletons. The definition of stable Graves' hyperthyroidism was no ophthalmopathy progression within 18 months. Trimming shortened V by 0 bases and J by 4 bases, and 8 bases separated the two germline ends. In germline, CDR1 is SGHRS, CDR2 YFSETQ. The CDR3 consists of 14 residues. This clonotype was picked up many times. Antigen: not known.

The material sequenced was blood. This clonotype originated in a man aged 45-60 years with Graves' hyperthyroidism. The V call is TRBV5-1, the J call TRBJ2-1, with no clear D. The CDR3 DNA follows: TGCGCCAGCAGCTTGGGTAGTAGATACAATGAGCAGTTCTTC. It encodes CASSLGSRYNEQFF.